The rows below give T cell receptor beta chains drawn from one sample of a study of T-cell reconstitution after alpha-beta-depleted transplantation in children. TCRdb analysed the PCR reads with MiXCR anew, one entry per CDR3 protein. The data contain 170,000 or so distinct CDR3 sequences, roughly 6.8% of them singletons. The starting material was PBMCs from the stem cell graft donor, obtained from the stem cell graft. The receptors shown here come from a human donor who donated a stem cell graft to a child with Wiskott-Aldrich syndrome. Each CDR3 is given with its conserved first and last residue. Part of the rows lack a size; the others show once, few, many or a class for expanded clones.

>few|TRBV18|TRBJ2-7
CASSPSTGVGEQYF
>many|TRBV5-1|TRBJ1-6
CASSLGLASPLHF
>many|TRBV6-1|TRBJ2-7
CASSADSELYEQYF
>.|TRBV7-9|TRBJ1-1
CASISSRGPEAFF
>few|TRBV4-1|TRBJ2-5
CASSQQTGIGETQYF
>many|TRBV20-1|TRBJ2-1
CSALIDSLSYNEQFF
>few|TRBV10-3|TRBJ2-3
CAISGGRLTDTQYF
>many|TRBV12-3/TRBV12-4|TRBJ2-2
CASRGETANTGELFF
>many|TRBV5-1|TRBJ2-3
CASSFLGDTQYF
>.|TRBV14|TRBJ1-1
CASSRSLNTEAFF
>.|TRBV30|TRBJ2-2
CAWSIGTTNTGELFF
>many|TRBV10-3|TRBJ2-3
CAISESGPTDTQYF
>many|TRBV12-3/TRBV12-4|TRBJ2-5
CASSPTGGMQTQYF
>.|TRBV2|TRBJ2-5
CASSETSGWETQYF
>many|TRBV5-1|TRBJ2-3
CASSPLGSDTQYF
>many|TRBV6-5|TRBJ1-1
CASSYKGRVSTEAFF
>many|TRBV18|TRBJ2-2
CASLPKGDLDTGELFF
>many|TRBV12-3/TRBV12-4|TRBJ1-2
CASRTGGGYGYTF
>many|TRBV15|TRBJ1-4
CATSRASGEKLFF
>many|TRBV5-1|TRBJ2-1
CASSLDETSANNEQFF